The T cell receptor (beta chain) under discussion was sequenced for a study of cytomegalovirus exposure and HLA in healthy donors. Overall study context: Unique TCRs numbering some 80 million, obtained from HLA-typed donors, made up an early data release. Overall study results and limits: Reports showed the classifier diagnosing cytomegalovirus status with high specificity and sensitivity.

In this sample, this clone turned up once. The antigen is undetermined. The CDR3 contains 13 residues. V was trimmed by 7 bases and J by 7 bases, leaving 14 bases between them. The germline V gene has CDR1 MDHEN and CDR2 SYDVKM. It was with 60 Vbeta and 13 Jbeta primers that the PCR ran. Clones were sequenced by immunoSEQ multiplex PCR, and TCRdb holds only the in-frame ones, with some missing. The table has about 160,000 clones, around 84% seen once. The sequenced sample consisted of PBMCs. The TCR comes from a male donor in good health and CMV-seropositive. This sequence joins TRBV28 and TRBJ2-1; possibly TRBD2 for D (6 bases). Written as DNA, the CDR3 is TGTGCCAGCACAACGGGAGTGTCAAATGAGCAGTTCTTC. It encodes CASTTGVSNEQFF.